This is a list of T cell receptor beta chains from one sample in a study of T cell responses to AZD1222 COVID-19 vaccine. The method was immunoSEQ multiplex PCR; TCRdb's version includes in-frame clones alone and lacks a portion of them. The sample has 75,000 to 100,000 clones; roughly 89% are singletons. Sequenced here: peripheral blood, sampled on day 0 of AZD1222 vaccination. These receptors were taken from an adult in good health. Each CDR3 is given with its conserved first and last residue. A D gene is named only where the DNA matches it firmly. Size tells how often a clone was seen (once, few, many) or the class of an expanded clone, and some rows leave it out.

length,D,J,size,V,DNA,CDR3
14,.,TRBJ2-7,.,TRBV18,TGTGCCAGCTCACCAGGTACGACCTCCTACGAGCAGTACTTC,CASSPGTTSYEQYF
14,TRBD2,TRBJ2-3,.,TRBV11-2,TGTGCCAGCAGCCTGACTAGCGGGGCTGATACGCAGTATTTT,CASSLTSGADTQYF
16,.,TRBJ2-2,once,TRBV7-3,TGTGCCAGCAGCTTAACAACGACGGGGTCGGGCGGGGAGCTGTTTTTT,CASSLTTTGSGGELFF
13,.,TRBJ1-2,.,TRBV7-3,TGTGCCAGCAGCTTAAGTAGTGAGGACGGCTACACCTTC,CASSLSSEDGYTF
14,.,TRBJ2-4,.,TRBV5-4,TGTGCCAGCAGTGTACAGGGTTCCAAAAACATTCAGTACTTC,CASSVQGSKNIQYF
15,.,TRBJ1-4,.,TRBV5-1,TGCGCCAGCAGCTTGGAGGGGGGCGTTAATGAAAAACTGTTTTTT,CASSLEGGVNEKLFF
13,.,TRBJ2-1,.,TRBV27,TGTGCCAGCAGTTGGGGTAGTCGCGTTGAGCAGTTCTTC,CASSWGSRVEQFF
15,TRBD2,TRBJ2-7,.,TRBV7-2,TGTGCCAGCAGCTTAGATGGGCGGGAGTTGGACGAGCAGTACTTC,CASSLDGRELDEQYF
17,.,TRBJ1-4,.,TRBV3-1/TRBV3-2,TGTGCCAGCAGCCAAGACTCTAAACAGGCTTCTAATGAAAAACTGTTTTTT,CASSQDSKQASNEKLFF
15,TRBD1,TRBJ1-2,once,TRBV29-1,TGCAGCGTTGGTGCCGGGACAGCTCTTCTGGATGGCTACACCTTC,CSVGAGTALLDGYTF
15,.,TRBJ2-1,.,TRBV7-3,TGTGCCAGCAGCTTAACCAGGGATCTCGACAATGAGCAGTTCTTC,CASSLTRDLDNEQFF
15,TRBD1,TRBJ2-1,.,TRBV27,TGTGCCAGCAGTCCCGGACAGGCGAGCTACAATGAGCAGTTCTTC,CASSPGQASYNEQFF
17,.,TRBJ1-1,.,TRBV7-2,TGTGCCAGCAGCCTCAGGGCTAGGGATATGAGTAGTGCTGAAGCTTTCTTT,CASSLRARDMSSAEAFF
14,.,TRBJ1-2,.,TRBV18,TGTGCCAGCTCACCACCAGTTGGATTTTATGGCTACACCTTC,CASSPPVGFYGYTF
12,.,TRBJ1-2,few,TRBV2,TGTGCCAGCAGTGCTCTGCGGGGTGGCTACACCTTC,CASSALRGGYTF
13,TRBD2,TRBJ2-1,.,TRBV7-3,TGTGCCAGCCGGACCCTAGCGGACAATGAGCAGTTCTTC,CASRTLADNEQFF
15,TRBD1,TRBJ1-6,.,TRBV6-5,TGTGCCAGCAGGGGGGACAGGGTATATAATTCACCCCTCCACTTT,CASRGDRVYNSPLHF
12,.,TRBJ2-4,.,TRBV19,TGTGCCAGTAGTATAGAAGAGAACATTCAGTACTTC,CASSIEENIQYF
15,.,TRBJ2-1,.,TRBV5-5,TGTGCCAGCAGCTTGGTAGCTACCCCTTACAATGAGCAGTTCTTC,CASSLVATPYNEQFF
14,TRBD1,TRBJ1-4,.,TRBV4-1,TGCGCCAGCAGCCAACCAGGGGGCACTGAAAAACTGTTTTTT,CASSQPGGTEKLFF
16,TRBD2,TRBJ2-7,.,TRBV11-1,TGTGCCAGCAGCAAGGGGGGACTAGCGGGCTCCTACGAGCAGTACTTC,CASSKGGLAGSYEQYF
15,.,TRBJ1-4,.,TRBV10-3,TGTGCCATCAGTGACCTGGGGGGGGTCCATGAAAAACTGTTTTTT,CAISDLGGVHEKLFF
16,TRBD2,TRBJ2-1,.,TRBV27,TGTGCCAGCAGTTCAGGGGTACTAGCGGGAGGCAGTGAGCAGTTCTTC,CASSSGVLAGGSEQFF
11,.,TRBJ2-1,.,TRBV12-3/TRBV12-4,TGTGCCAGCAGTTTACACAATGAGCAGTTCTTC,CASSLHNEQFF
16,TRBD2,TRBJ2-5,.,TRBV19,TGTGCCAGTAGTATCCGAGGTAGCGGGAGCCAGGAGACCCAGTACTTC,CASSIRGSGSQETQYF
12,TRBD1,TRBJ2-1,.,TRBV25-1,TGTGCCAGCAGGACAGGGGGCAATGAGCAGTTCTTC,CASRTGGNEQFF
16,.,TRBJ2-2,.,TRBV7-6,TGTGCCAGCAGCTTATCAGGCGGGGGCCACACCGGGGAGCTGTTTTTT,CASSLSGGGHTGELFF
12,.,TRBJ2-1,few,TRBV7-9,TGTGCCAGCAGCTTAGTCGGCAATGAGCAGTTCTTC,CASSLVGNEQFF
14,.,TRBJ2-6,few,TRBV27,TGTGCCAGCAGGGTAAACTCTGGGGCCAACGTCCTGACTTTC,CASRVNSGANVLTF
16,.,TRBJ2-2,once,TRBV5-1,TGCGCCAGCAGCTTGGCCGCCAGGGCGAACACCGGGGAGCTGTTTTTT,CASSLAARANTGELFF
14,.,TRBJ1-4,.,TRBV7-9,TGTGCCAGCAGCACCGGGGCCCGTAATGAAAAACTGTTTTTT,CASSTGARNEKLFF
18,TRBD1,TRBJ1-5,.,TRBV5-6,TGTGCCAGCAGCTTGCTGGACAGGGGGTCGTGGAGCAATCAGCCCCAGCATTTT,CASSLLDRGSWSNQPQHF
15,.,TRBJ2-7,.,TRBV7-2,TGTGCCAGCAGCTTACTAGGGCAGGGAAGTCTCGAGCAGTACTTC,CASSLLGQGSLEQYF
12,.,TRBJ1-3,.,TRBV2,TGTGCCAGCAGTGAACAGGCTAACACCATATATTTT,CASSEQANTIYF
13,.,TRBJ1-2,.,TRBV4-2,TGTGCCAGCAGCCAAGATCCCATCTATGGCTACACCTTC,CASSQDPIYGYTF
17,TRBD2,TRBJ2-7,.,TRBV18,TGTGCCAGCTCACCAAGATCCCCCGCGGGGGGACGGGTCGAGCAGTACTTC,CASSPRSPAGGRVEQYF
17,TRBD2,TRBJ2-1,.,TRBV7-8,TGTGCCAGCAGCTCGAGGAGGGGAGCGGGAGAAGAAGGGAAGTGGTTCTTC,CASSSRRGAGEEGKWFF
17,TRBD1,TRBJ1-1,.,TRBV6-2/TRBV6-3,TGTGCCAGCAGTTACTCGAGCGGGACAGGGGCGGGTACTGAAGCTTTCTTT,CASSYSSGTGAGTEAFF
15,TRBD1,TRBJ1-4,.,TRBV7-2,TGTGCCAGCAGCCGCAGGACAGGGGGCATTGAAAAACTGTTTTTT,CASSRRTGGIEKLFF
18,TRBD1,TRBJ1-4,.,TRBV28,TGTGCCAGCAGTCCCAACCCCCCGGGGGACAGGGTCTTAGAAAAACTGTTTTTT,CASSPNPPGDRVLEKLFF
11,TRBD2,TRBJ2-5,.,TRBV20-1,TGCAGTGTCGGGAGGTGGGAGACCCAGTACTTC,CSVGRWETQYF
14,TRBD1,TRBJ1-2,.,TRBV13,TGTGCCAGCAGCCACAACAGGGGAGACTATGGCTACACCTTC,CASSHNRGDYGYTF
15,.,TRBJ2-7,.,TRBV2,TGTGCCAGCGTGGTTGGGCAGGGATTCTCCTACGAGCAGTACTTC,CASVVGQGFSYEQYF
16,TRBD2,TRBJ2-5,.,TRBV14,TGTGCCAGCAGCCAAGATCCTAGCGGGGGAGCTGAGACCCAGTACTTC,CASSQDPSGGAETQYF
14,TRBD1,TRBJ2-5,.,TRBV19,TGTGCCAGTAGTATAGTGAAGGGGGCAGAGACCCAGTACTTC,CASSIVKGAETQYF
13,.,TRBJ2-5,.,TRBV5-8,TGTGCCAGCGTCCAAGTGAGGAAGGAGACCCAGTACTTC,CASVQVRKETQYF
12,.,TRBJ2-1,.,TRBV6-2/TRBV6-3,TGTGCCAGCAGTACGAGGGTGAATGAGCAGTTCTTC,CASSTRVNEQFF
14,.,TRBJ1-2,once,TRBV7-9,TGTGCCAGCAGCTTAGAACAGGAAAACTATGGCTACACCTTC,CASSLEQENYGYTF
17,TRBD2,TRBJ2-3,.,TRBV5-1,TGCGCCAGCAGCTTGAGAGTAGGGCTAGCGGGAACAGATACGCAGTATTTT,CASSLRVGLAGTDTQYF
15,TRBD2,TRBJ2-3,.,TRBV5-8,TGTGCCAGCAGCCCCCGACCGACTAGCGGGGGTACGCAGTATTTT,CASSPRPTSGGTQYF
13,.,TRBJ1-1,.,TRBV19,TGTGCCAGTCACAAGCTCCCGAACACTGAAGCTTTCTTT,CASHKLPNTEAFF
15,TRBD2,TRBJ2-1,once,TRBV27,TGTGCCAGCAGAACGGGGACTAGCGGTTACAATGAGCAGTTCTTC,CASRTGTSGYNEQFF
15,.,TRBJ2-3,.,TRBV11-2,TGTGCCAGCAGCTTAGATTGGCAGCCCACAGATACGCAGTATTTT,CASSLDWQPTDTQYF
10,.,TRBJ1-3,.,TRBV6-5,TGTGCCAGTCGTAAGGACACCATATATTTT,CASRKDTIYF
17,.,TRBJ1-1,.,TRBV21-1,TGTGCCAGCAGCAAAGGGGAGGGGGGCACGGGGAACACTGAAGCTTTCTTT,CASSKGEGGTGNTEAFF
14,.,TRBJ1-5,.,TRBV24-1,TGTGCCACCAGTGAAGGGTCAGGCTTACAGCCCCAGCATTTT,CATSEGSGLQPQHF
15,TRBD2,TRBJ2-1,.,TRBV18,TGTGCCAGCTCATCTAGCGGGTTCTCCTACAATGAGCAGTTCTTC,CASSSSGFSYNEQFF
19,TRBD1,TRBJ1-4,.,TRBV9,TGTGCCAGCAGCTCACCCCCGGGACAGGGGACTGGGGTTCGTGAAAAACTGTTTTTT,CASSSPPGQGTGVREKLFF
17,.,TRBJ2-2,.,TRBV3-1/TRBV3-2,TGTGCCCGCAGCCAAGGGGGGGGCAGAGTCGGGACCGGGGAGCTGTTTTTT,CARSQGGGRVGTGELFF
15,.,TRBJ1-5,.,TRBV7-8,TGTGCCAGCAGCTTAGCGTGGACTAGCAATCAGCCCCAGCATTTT,CASSLAWTSNQPQHF